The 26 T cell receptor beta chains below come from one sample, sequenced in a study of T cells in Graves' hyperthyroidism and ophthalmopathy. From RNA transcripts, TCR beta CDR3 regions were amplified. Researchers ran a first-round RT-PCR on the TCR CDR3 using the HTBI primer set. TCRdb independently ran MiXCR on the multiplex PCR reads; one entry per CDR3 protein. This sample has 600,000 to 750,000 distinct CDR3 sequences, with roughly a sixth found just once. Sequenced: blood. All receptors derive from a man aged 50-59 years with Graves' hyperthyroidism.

The DNA of the CDR3 is TGCAGTGCTGAGGCCGGGACAGGGTCCTTCTTT. Its translation: CSAEAGTGSFF. The chain has TRBV20-1 and TRBJ1-1; 9 nucleotides align to TRBD1. The CDR3 sequence is 11 residues long. The V and J ends lost 5 bases and 14 bases, in that order; junction bases with no gene match: 9. Germline V gives CDR1 DFQATT, CDR2 SNEGSKA (reference sequence).

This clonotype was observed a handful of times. For the CDR3, the DNA is TGTGCCAGCAGCTTAGTGGGTTATCAGCCCCAGCATTTT. Its protein is CASSLVGYQPQHF. This chain links TRBV7-2 with TRBJ1-5; D is unclear. The V and J ends lost 1 base and 5 bases respectively, with 6 bases between them. The CDR3 length is 13 residues. Germline V gene data show CDR1 as SGHTA and CDR2 as FQGNSA.

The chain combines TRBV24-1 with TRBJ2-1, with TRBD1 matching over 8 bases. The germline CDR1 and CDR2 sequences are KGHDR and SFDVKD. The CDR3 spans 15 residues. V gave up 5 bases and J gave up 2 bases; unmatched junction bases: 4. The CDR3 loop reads CATSGADRAYNEQFF. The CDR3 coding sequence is TGTGCCACCAGTGGGGCGGACAGGGCCTACAATGAGCAGTTCTTC.

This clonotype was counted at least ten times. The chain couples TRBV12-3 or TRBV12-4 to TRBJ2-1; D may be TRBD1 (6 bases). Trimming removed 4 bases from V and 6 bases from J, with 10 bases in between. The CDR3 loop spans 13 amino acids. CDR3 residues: CASSSQQGNEQFF. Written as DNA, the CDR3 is TGTGCCAGCAGTTCCCAACAGGGCAATGAGCAGTTCTTC.

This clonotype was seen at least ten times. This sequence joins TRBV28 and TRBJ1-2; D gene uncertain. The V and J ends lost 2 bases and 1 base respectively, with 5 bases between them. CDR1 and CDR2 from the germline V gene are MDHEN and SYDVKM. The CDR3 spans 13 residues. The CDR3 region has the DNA TGTGCCAGCAGTTTAGAGTTTAACTATGGCTACACCTTC. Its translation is CASSLEFNYGYTF.

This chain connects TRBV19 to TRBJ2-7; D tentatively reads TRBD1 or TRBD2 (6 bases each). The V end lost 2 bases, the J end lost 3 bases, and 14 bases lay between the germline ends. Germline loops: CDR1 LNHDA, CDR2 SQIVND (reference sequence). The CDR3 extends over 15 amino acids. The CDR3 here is CASSIFGGGHYEQYF. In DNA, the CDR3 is TGTGCCAGTAGTATATTCGGGGGCGGACACTACGAGCAGTACTTC.

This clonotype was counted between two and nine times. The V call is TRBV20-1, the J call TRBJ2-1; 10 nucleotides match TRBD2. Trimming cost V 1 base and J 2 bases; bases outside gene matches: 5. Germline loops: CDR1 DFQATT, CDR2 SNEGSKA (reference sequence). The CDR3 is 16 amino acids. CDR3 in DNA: TGCAGTGCTAGAGTAGGACTAGCGGAAACCTACAATGAGCAGTTCTTC. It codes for CSARVGLAETYNEQFF.

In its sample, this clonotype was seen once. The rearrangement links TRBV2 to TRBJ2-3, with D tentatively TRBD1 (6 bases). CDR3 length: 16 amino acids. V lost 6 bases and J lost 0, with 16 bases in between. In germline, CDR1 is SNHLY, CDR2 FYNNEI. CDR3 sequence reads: CASSPGVDGSTDTQYF. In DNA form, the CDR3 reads TGTGCCAGCAGCCCAGGGGTCGATGGTAGCACAGATACGCAGTATTTT.

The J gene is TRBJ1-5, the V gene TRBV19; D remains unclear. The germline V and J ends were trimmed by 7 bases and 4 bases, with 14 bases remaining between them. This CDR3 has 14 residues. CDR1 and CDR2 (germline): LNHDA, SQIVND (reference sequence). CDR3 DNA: TGTGCCAGTACCGCCGGCGGTTTTAATCAGCCCCAGCATTTT. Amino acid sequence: CASTAGGFNQPQHF. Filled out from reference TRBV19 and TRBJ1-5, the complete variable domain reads DGGITQSPKYLFRKEGQNVTLSCEQNLNHDAMYWYRQDPGQGLRLIYYSQIVNDFQKGDIAEGYSVSREKKESFPLTVTSAQKNPTAFYLCASTAGGFNQPQHFGDGTRLSIL.

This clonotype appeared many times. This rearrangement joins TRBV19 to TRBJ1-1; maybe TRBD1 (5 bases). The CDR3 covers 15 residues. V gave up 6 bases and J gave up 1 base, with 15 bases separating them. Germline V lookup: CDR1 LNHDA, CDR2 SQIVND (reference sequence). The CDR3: CASRHEGLQNTEAFF. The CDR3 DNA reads TGTGCCAGTAGGCACGAGGGACTTCAGAACACTGAAGCTTTCTTT.

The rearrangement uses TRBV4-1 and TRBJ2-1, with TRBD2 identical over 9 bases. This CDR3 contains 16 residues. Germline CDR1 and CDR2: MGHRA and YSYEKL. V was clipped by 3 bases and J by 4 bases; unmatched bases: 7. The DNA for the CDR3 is TGCGCCAGCAGCCACCCCCCTAGCGGGAAATACAATGAGCAGTTCTTC. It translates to CASSHPPSGKYNEQFF.

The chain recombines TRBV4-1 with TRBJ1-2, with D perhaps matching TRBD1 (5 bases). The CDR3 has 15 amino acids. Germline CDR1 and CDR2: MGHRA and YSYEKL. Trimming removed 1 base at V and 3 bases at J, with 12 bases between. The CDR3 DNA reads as TGCGCCAGCAGCCAAGGGACCACAGGAGACTATGGCTACACCTTC. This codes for CASSQGTTGDYGYTF.

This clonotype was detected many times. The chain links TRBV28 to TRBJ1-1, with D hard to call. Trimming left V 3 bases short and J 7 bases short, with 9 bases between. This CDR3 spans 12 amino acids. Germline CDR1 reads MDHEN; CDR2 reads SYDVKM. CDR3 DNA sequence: TGTGCCAGCAGTTTGAAACTACATGAAGCTTTCTTT. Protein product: CASSLKLHEAFF.

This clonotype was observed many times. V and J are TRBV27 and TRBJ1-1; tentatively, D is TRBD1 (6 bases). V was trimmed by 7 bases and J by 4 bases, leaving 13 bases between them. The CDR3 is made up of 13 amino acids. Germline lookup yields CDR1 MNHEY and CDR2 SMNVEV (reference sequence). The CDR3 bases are TGTGCCAGCACCCAGGGGTTTGGCACTGAAGCTTTCTTT. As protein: CASTQGFGTEAFF.

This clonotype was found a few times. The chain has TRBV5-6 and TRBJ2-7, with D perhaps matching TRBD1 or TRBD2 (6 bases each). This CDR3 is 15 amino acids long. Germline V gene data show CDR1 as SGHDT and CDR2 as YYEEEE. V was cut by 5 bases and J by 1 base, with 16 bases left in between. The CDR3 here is CASSPGAGPSYEQYF. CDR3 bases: TGTGCCAGCAGTCCGGGGGCAGGTCCATCCTACGAGCAGTACTTC.

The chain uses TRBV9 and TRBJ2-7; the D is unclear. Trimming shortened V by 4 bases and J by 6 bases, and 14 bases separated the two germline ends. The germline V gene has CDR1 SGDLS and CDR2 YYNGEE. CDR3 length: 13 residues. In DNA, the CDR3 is TGTGCCAGCAGCCCGAGGCCCGATGCCGAGCAGTACTTC. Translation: CASSPRPDAEQYF. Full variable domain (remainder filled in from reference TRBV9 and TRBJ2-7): DSGVTQTPKHLITATGQRVTLRCSPRSGDLSVYWYQQSLDQGLQFLIQYYNGEERAKGNILERFSAQQFPDLHSELNLSSLELGDSALYFCASSPRPDAEQYFGPGTRLTVT.

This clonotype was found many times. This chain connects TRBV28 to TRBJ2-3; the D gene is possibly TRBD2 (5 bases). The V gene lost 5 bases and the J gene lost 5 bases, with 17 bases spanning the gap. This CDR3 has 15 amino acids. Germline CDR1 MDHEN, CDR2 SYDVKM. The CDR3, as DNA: TGTGCCAGCAGTATTCCATCACGGGGATTAGATACGCAGTATTTT. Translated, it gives CASSIPSRGLDTQYF.

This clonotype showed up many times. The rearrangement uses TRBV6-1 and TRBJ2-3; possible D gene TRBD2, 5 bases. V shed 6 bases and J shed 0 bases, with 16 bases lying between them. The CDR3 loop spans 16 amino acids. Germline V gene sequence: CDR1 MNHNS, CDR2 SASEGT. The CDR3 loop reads CASSPRPSTSTDTQYF. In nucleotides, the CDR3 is TGTGCCAGCAGCCCCCGCCCTAGCACTAGCACAGATACGCAGTATTTT.

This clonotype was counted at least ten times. CDR3: CASTPPQGQGGEKLFF. The DNA for the CDR3 is TGTGCCAGCACCCCCCCACAGGGACAGGGTGGCGAAAAACTGTTTTTT. The chain couples TRBV28 to TRBJ1-4; 9 bases match TRBD1. This CDR3 is 16 amino acids long. The junction had 14 bases not matched to a gene; V was cut back by 7 bases and J by 8 bases. The germline gives CDR1 MDHEN, CDR2 SYDVKM.

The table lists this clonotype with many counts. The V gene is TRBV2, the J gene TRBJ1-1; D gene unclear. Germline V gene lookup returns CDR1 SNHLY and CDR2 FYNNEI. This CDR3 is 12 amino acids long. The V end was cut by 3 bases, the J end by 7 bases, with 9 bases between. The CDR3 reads CASSERQLEAFF. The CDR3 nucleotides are TGTGCCAGCAGTGAGCGGCAGCTTGAAGCTTTCTTT. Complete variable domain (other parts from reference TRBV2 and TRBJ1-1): EPEVTQTPSHQVTQMGQEVILRCVPISNHLYFYWYRQILGQKVEFLVSFYNNEISEKSEIFDDQFSVERPDGSNFTLKIRSTKLEDSAMYFCASSERQLEAFFGQGTRLTVV.

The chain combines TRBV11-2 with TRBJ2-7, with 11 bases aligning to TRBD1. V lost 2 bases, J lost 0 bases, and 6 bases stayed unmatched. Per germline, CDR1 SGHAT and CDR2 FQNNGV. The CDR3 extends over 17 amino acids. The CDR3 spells CASSLRMGTGGSYEQYF. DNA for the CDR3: TGTGCCAGCAGCTTACGTATGGGGACAGGGGGCTCCTACGAGCAGTACTTC.

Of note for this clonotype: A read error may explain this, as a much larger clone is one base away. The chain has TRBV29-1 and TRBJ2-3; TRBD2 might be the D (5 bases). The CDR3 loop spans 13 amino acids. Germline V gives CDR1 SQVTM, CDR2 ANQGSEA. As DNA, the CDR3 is TGCAGCGTTGGAATTTCTAGCACAGATACGCAGAATTTT. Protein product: CSVGISSTDTQNF.

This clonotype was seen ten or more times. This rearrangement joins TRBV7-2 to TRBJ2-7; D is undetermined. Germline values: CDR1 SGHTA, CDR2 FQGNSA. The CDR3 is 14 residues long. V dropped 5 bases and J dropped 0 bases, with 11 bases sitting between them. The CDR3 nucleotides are TGTGCCAGCAGCGCCCAACAGAGCTCCTACGAGCAGTACTTC. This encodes CASSAQQSSYEQYF.

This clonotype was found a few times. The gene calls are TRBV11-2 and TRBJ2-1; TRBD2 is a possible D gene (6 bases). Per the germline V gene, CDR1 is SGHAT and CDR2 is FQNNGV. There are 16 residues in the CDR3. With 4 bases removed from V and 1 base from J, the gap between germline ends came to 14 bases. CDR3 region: CASSSNPGSSYNEQFF. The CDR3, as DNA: TGTGCCAGCAGCTCGAACCCCGGGAGTTCCTACAATGAGCAGTTCTTC. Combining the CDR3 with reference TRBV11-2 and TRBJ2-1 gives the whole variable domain EAGVAQSPRYKIIEKRQSVAFWCNPISGHATLYWYQQILGQGPKLLIQFQNNGVVDDSQLPKDRFSAERLKGVDSTLKIQPAKLEDSAVYLCASSSNPGSSYNEQFFGPGTRLTVL.

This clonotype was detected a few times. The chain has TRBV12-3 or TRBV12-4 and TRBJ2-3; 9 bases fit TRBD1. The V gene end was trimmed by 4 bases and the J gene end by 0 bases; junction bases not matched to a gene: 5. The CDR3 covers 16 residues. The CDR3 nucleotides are TGTGCCAGCAGTTCAGGGACAGGGACTAGCACAGATACGCAGTATTTT. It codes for CASSSGTGTSTDTQYF.

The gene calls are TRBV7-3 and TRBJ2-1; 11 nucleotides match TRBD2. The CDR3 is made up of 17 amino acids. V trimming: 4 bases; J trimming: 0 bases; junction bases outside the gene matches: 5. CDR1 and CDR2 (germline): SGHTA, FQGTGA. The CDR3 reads CASSWTSGSYSYNEQFF. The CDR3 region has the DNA TGTGCCAGCAGCTGGACTAGCGGGTCCTACTCCTACAATGAGCAGTTCTTC.